The 4 T cell receptor beta chains reported below all come from one sample, sequenced in a study of T-cell memory formation after mild COVID-19. One entry per CDR3 protein, called by TCRdb with MiXCR from the 5' RACE reads. The table has 140,000 to 150,000 distinct CDR3 sequences, about a fifth seen once. The sequencing input was PBMCs or a T cell subset sorted from them (not recorded which). These receptors all stem from an adult woman who had mild COVID-19 (a few samples of this study predate the infection). Cell type and time point are not known.

The rearrangement links TRBV24-1 to TRBJ2-3; the D is unclear. Trimming shortened V by 0 bases and J by 6 bases, and 12 bases separated the two germline ends. This CDR3 contains 15 residues. Per the germline V gene, CDR1 is KGHDR and CDR2 is SFDVKD. The DNA for the CDR3 is TGTGCCACCAGTGATTTGCCGGATCACGGGGATACGCAGTATTTT. Its protein is CATSDLPDHGDTQYF.

This clonotype was counted between two and nine times. This chain uses TRBV11-2 with TRBJ2-2; no clear D gene. Trimming removed 3 bases at V and 0 bases at J, with 11 bases between. From germline, CDR1 is SGHAT and CDR2 FQNNGV. The CDR3 has 16 residues. The CDR3 bases are TGTGCCAGCAGCTTCCGACGGCAGGCGAACACCGGGGAGCTGTTTTTT. Its protein product is CASSFRRQANTGELFF.

This chain uses TRBV18 with TRBJ1-4; 8 nucleotides line up with TRBD1. CDR1 KGHSH and CDR2 LQKENI come from the germline V gene. The trim removed 0 bases at V and 5 bases at J, leaving 8 bases unmatched. The CDR3 sequence is 17 residues long. DNA of the CDR3: TGTGCCAGCTCACCACCGAAATTCAGGGGGCTCAATGAAAAACTGTTTTTT. Translation gives CASSPPKFRGLNEKLFF.

The rearrangement links TRBV7-9 to TRBJ2-1; D not resolved. The V end lost 1 base, the J end lost 0 bases, and 16 bases lay between the germline ends. The CDR3 length is 18 residues. Germline V gives CDR1 SEHNR, CDR2 FQNEAQ (reference sequence). CDR3 protein: CASSLGWSGGSSYNEQFF. The CDR3 nucleotides are TGTGCCAGCAGCTTAGGGTGGTCGGGCGGAAGCTCCTACAATGAGCAGTTCTTC.